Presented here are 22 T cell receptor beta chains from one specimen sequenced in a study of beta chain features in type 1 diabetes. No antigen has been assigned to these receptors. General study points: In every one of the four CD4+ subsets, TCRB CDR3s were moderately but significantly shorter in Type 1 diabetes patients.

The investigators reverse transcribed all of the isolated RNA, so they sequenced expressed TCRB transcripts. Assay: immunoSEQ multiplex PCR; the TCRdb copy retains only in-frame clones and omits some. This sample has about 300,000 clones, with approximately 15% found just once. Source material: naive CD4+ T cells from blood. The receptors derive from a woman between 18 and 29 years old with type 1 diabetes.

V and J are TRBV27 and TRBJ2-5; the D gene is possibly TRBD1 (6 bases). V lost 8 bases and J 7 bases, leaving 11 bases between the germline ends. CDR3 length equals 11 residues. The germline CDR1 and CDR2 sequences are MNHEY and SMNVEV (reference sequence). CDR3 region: CASVQGGTQYF. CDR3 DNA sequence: TGTGCCAGCGTCCAAGGGGGGACCCAGTACTTC.

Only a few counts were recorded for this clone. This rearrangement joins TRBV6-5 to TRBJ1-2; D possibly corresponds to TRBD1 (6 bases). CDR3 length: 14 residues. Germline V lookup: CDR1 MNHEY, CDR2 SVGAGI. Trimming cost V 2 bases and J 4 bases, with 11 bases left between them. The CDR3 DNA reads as TGTGCCAGCAGTTACCATACAGGGCTCTATGGCTACACCTTC. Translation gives CASSYHTGLYGYTF.

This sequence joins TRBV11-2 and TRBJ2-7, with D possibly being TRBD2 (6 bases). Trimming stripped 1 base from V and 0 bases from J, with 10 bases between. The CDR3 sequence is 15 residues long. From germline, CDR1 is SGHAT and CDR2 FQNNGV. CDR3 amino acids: CASSLALGGSYEQYF. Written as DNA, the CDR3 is TGTGCCAGCAGCTTAGCGCTGGGGGGCTCCTACGAGCAGTACTTC. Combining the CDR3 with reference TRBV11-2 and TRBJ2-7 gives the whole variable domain EAGVAQSPRYKIIEKRQSVAFWCNPISGHATLYWYQQILGQGPKLLIQFQNNGVVDDSQLPKDRFSAERLKGVDSTLKIQPAKLEDSAVYLCASSLALGGSYEQYFGPGTRLTVT.

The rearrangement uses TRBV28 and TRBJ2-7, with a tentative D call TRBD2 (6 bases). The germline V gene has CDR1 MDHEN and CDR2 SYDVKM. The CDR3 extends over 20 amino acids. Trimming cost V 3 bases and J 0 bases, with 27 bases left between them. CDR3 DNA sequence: TGTGCCAGCAGTTTTGAGGAGGAGGGAAGAGAGAAGATAGCCTCCTACGAGCAGTACGTC. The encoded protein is CASSFEEEGREKIASYEQYV.

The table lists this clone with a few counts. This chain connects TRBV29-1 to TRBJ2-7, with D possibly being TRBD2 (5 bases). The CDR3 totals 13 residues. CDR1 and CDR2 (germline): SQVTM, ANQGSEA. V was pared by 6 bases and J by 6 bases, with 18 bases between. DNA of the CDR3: TGCAGCGTCGGACGGGGAGTATTAGCCGAGCAGTACTTC. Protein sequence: CSVGRGVLAEQYF.

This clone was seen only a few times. CDR3 sequence: CASRRGHEQYV. In DNA, the CDR3 is TGCGCCAGCAGAAGGGGACACGAGCAGTACGTC. The genes are TRBV10-2 and TRBJ2-7; tentatively, D is TRBD1 or TRBD2 (5 bases each). V lost 6 bases and J 5 bases, leaving 8 bases between the germline ends. The CDR3 is 11 amino acids. CDR1 is WSHSY, CDR2 SAAADI, per germline.

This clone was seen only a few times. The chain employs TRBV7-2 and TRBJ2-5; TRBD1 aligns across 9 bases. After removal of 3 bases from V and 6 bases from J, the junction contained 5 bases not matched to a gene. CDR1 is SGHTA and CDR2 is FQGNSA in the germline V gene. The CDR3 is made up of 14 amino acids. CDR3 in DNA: TGTGCCAGCAGCTTGGGACAGGGAGGAAAGACCCAGTACTTC. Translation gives CASSLGQGGKTQYF. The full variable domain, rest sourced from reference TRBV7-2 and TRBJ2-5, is GAGVSQSPSNKVTEKGKDVELRCDPISGHTALYWYRQSLGQGLEFLIYFQGNSAPDKSGLPSDRFSAERTGGSVSTLTIQRTQQEDSAVYLCASSLGQGGKTQYFGPGTRLLVL.

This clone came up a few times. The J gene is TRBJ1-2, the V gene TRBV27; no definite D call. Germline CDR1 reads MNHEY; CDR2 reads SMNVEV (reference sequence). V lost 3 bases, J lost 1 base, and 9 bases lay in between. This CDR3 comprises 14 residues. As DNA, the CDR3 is TGTGCCAGCAGTTTCAGAAGTCGTAACTATGGCTACACCTTC. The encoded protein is CASSFRSRNYGYTF.

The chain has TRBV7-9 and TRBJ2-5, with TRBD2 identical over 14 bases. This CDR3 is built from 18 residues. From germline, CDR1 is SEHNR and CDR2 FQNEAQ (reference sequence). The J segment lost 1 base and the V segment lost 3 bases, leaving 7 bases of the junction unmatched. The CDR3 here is CASSFRLAGGVGQETQYF. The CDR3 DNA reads TGTGCCAGCAGCTTTCGACTAGCGGGAGGGGTGGGCCAAGAGACCCAGTACTTC.

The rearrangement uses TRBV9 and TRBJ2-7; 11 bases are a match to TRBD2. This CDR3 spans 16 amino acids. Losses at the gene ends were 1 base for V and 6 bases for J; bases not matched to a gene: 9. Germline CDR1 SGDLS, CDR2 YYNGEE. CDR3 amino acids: CASSVIAGGPDSEQYV. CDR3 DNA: TGTGCCAGCAGCGTAATAGCGGGAGGGCCGGATAGCGAGCAGTACGTC.

The CDR3 loop is CASSSSRSTGELFF. The CDR3 region has the DNA TGCGCCAGCAGCTCATCTAGGAGCACCGGGGAGCTGTTTTTT. This sequence joins TRBV5-1 and TRBJ2-2; D remains ambiguous. The germline V and J ends were trimmed by 3 bases and 4 bases, with 10 bases remaining between them. Germline values: CDR1 SGHRS, CDR2 YFSETQ. The CDR3 contains 14 residues.

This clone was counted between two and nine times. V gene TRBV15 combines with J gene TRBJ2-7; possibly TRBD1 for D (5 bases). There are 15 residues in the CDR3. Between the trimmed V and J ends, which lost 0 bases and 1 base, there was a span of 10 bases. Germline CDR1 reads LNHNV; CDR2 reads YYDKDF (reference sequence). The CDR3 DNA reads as TGTGCCACCAGCAGAGATGGGCGGACATCCTACGAGCAGTACTTC. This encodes CATSRDGRTSYEQYF. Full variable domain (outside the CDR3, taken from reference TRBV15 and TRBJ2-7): DAMVIQNPRYQVTQFGKPVTLSCSQTLNHNVMYWYQQKSSQAPKLLFHYYDKDFNNEADTPDNFQSRRPNTSFCFLDIRSPGLGDTAMYLCATSRDGRTSYEQYFGPGTRLTVT.

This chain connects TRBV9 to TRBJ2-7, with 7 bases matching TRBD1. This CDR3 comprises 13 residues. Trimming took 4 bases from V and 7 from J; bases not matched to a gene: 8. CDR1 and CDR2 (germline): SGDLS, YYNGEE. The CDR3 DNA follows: TGTGCCAGCAGCTTCCGACAGGGTGGTGAGCAGTACTTC. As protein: CASSFRQGGEQYF.

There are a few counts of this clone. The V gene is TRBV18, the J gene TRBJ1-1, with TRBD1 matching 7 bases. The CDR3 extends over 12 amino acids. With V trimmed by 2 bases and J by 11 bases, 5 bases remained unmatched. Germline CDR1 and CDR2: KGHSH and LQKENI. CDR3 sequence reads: CASSPLKQGAFF. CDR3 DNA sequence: TGTGCCAGCTCACCATTGAAACAGGGGGCTTTCTTT.

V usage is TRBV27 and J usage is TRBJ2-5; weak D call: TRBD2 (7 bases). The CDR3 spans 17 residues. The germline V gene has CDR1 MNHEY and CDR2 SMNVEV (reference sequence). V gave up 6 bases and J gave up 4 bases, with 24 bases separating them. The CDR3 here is CASSLKGGVLDRETQYF. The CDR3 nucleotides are TGTGCCAGCAGCTTAAAGGGGGGGGTCCTTGATCGAGAGACCCAGTACTTC.

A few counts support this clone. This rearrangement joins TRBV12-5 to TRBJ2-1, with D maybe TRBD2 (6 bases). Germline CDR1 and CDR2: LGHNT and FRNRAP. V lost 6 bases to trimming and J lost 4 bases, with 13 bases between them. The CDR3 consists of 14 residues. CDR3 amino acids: CASGMGGGYNEQFF. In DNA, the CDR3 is TGTGCTAGTGGGATGGGGGGTGGGTACAATGAGCAGTTCTTC.

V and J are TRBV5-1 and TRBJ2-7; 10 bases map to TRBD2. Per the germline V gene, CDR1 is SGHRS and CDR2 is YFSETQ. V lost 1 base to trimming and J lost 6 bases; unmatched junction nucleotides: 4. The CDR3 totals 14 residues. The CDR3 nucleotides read TGCGCCAGCAGCTTGAGCGGGAGGGCGGGCGAGCAGTACTTC. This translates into CASSLSGRAGEQYF.

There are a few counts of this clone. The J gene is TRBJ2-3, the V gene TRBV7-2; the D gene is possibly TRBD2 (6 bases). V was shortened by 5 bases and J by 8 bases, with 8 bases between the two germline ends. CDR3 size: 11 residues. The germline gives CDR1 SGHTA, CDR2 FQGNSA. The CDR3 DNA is TGTGCCAGCAGCCGGGACTCTACGCAGTATTTT. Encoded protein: CASSRDSTQYF.

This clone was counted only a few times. CDR3: CASRVQGDTEAFF. DNA of the CDR3: TGTGCCAGCAGGGTACAGGGGGATACTGAAGCTTTCTTT. The chain has TRBV2 and TRBJ1-1; 8 nucleotides agree with TRBD1. V lost 6 bases and J lost 5; bases outside the gene matches: 5. The CDR3 consists of 13 residues. Germline values: CDR1 SNHLY, CDR2 FYNNEI.

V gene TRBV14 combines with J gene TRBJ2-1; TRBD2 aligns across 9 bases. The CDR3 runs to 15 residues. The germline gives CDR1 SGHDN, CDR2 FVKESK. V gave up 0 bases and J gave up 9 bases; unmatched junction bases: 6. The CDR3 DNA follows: TGTGCCAGCAGCCAAGAGCCTAGCGGGAAAGCTGAGCAGTTCTTC. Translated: CASSQEPSGKAEQFF.

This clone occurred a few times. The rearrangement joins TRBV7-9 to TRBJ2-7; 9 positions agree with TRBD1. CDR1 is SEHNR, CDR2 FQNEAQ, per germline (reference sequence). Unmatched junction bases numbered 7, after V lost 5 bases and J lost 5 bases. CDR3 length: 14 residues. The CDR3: CASSPGQGIDEQYV. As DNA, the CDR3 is TGTGCCAGCAGCCCGGGACAGGGAATCGACGAGCAGTACGTC.

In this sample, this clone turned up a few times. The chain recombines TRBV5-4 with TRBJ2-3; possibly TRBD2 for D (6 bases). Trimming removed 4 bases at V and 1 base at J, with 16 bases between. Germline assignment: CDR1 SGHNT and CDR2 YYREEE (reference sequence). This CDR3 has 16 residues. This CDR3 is CASSAWWGGGTDTQYF. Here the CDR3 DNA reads TGTGCCAGCAGCGCCTGGTGGGGCGGGGGCACAGATACGCAGTATTTT.